One sample yielded the 24 T cell receptor beta chains listed below, sequenced in a study of cytomegalovirus exposure and HLA in healthy donors. PCR was performed using 60 Vbeta and 13 Jbeta primers. Some clones are missing from TCRdb's copy, which holds only in-frame ones; the method was immunoSEQ multiplex PCR. Counted here are 87,000 or so clones, approximately 7.1% occurring once; the ten biggest clones make up approximately 2.5%. Input material: PBMCs. The source of these receptors is a man in his fifties in good health and CMV-seronegative.

This clone has more than one count but fewer than ten. V usage is TRBV29-1 and J usage is TRBJ2-2, with D perhaps TRBD2 (6 bases). Germline CDR1 SQVTM, CDR2 ANQGSEA. The CDR3 is 14 residues long. V was cut by 1 base and J by 2 bases, with 8 bases left in between. CDR3 sequence: CSVEAGVNTGELFF. CDR3 in DNA: TGCAGCGTTGAAGCGGGAGTTAACACCGGGGAGCTGTTTTTT.

The rearrangement uses TRBV11-1 and TRBJ2-7; 10 positions agree with TRBD1. Per the germline V gene, CDR1 is SGHAT and CDR2 is FQDESV (reference sequence). V gave up 5 bases and J gave up 4 bases; unmatched junction bases: 8. The CDR3 covers 15 residues. The CDR3 loop reads CASSRKTGGIYEQYF. DNA of the CDR3: TGTGCCAGCAGCCGAAAGACAGGGGGCATTTACGAGCAGTACTTC.

This CDR3 is CSVANLRGTDTQYF. CDR3 sequence (DNA): TGCAGCGTTGCGAACCTGAGGGGGACAGATACGCAGTATTTT. The chain joins TRBV29-1 to TRBJ2-3, with D possibly matching TRBD1 (6 bases). This CDR3 has 14 residues. Germline V gene sequence: CDR1 SQVTM, CDR2 ANQGSEA. V lost 4 bases, J lost 3 bases, and 14 bases lay in between.

This clone was counted only a few times. The chain joins TRBV6-1 to TRBJ2-5; 9 nucleotides align to TRBD1. Trimming took 5 bases from V and 4 from J; bases not matched to a gene: 8. CDR1 and CDR2 (germline): MNHNS, SASEGT. The CDR3 loop spans 15 amino acids. CDR3 protein: CASSFRQGGGETQYF. The CDR3 DNA sequence: TGTGCCAGCAGTTTTAGACAGGGGGGGGGAGAGACCCAGTACTTC.

This clone was found a few times. J is TRBJ1-3 and V is TRBV2; D is uncertain. The CDR3 totals 12 residues. Germline assignment: CDR1 SNHLY and CDR2 FYNNEI. V was shortened by 8 bases and J by 0 bases, with 5 bases between the two germline ends. The CDR3 DNA is TGTGCCAGCCTCCGCTCTGGAAACACCATATATTTT. Translation gives CASLRSGNTIYF.

This clone was counted between two and nine times. The chain couples TRBV28 to TRBJ1-4, with D tentatively TRBD1 (6 bases). CDR1 is MDHEN and CDR2 is SYDVKM in the germline V gene. CDR3 length equals 16 residues. Trimming pared 7 bases from V and 1 base from J, leaving 16 bases between. This CDR3 reads CASNPETRGTNEKLFF. DNA of the CDR3: TGTGCCAGCAACCCGGAAACCAGGGGAACTAATGAAAAACTGTTTTTT.

This sequence joins TRBV6-1 and TRBJ2-3; D remains unclear. The CDR3 covers 14 residues. Germline-derived CDR1 and CDR2 are MNHNS and SASEGT. The germline V and J ends were trimmed by 7 bases and 1 base, with 12 bases remaining between them. This chain's CDR3 is CASKVETGTDTQYF. CDR3 nucleotides: TGTGCCAGCAAAGTGGAAACAGGCACAGATACGCAGTATTTT.

This clone occurred a few times. V gene TRBV30 combines with J gene TRBJ1-6; D uncertain. CDR3 size: 13 residues. The V gene lost 6 bases and the J gene lost 9 bases, with 15 bases spanning the gap. In germline, CDR1 is GTSNPN, CDR2 SVGIG (reference sequence). DNA for the CDR3: TGTGCCTGTTCAGGAGGCTTAGGTTCACCCCTCCACTTT. The encoded protein is CACSGGLGSPLHF.

This clone was recorded a few times. The chain links TRBV6-5 to TRBJ1-2; 8 positions match TRBD1. J lost 7 bases, V lost 0 bases, and 1 base had no gene match. The CDR3 is 13 amino acids. Per germline, CDR1 MNHEY and CDR2 SVGAGI. The CDR3 loop is CASSYSTGAGYTF. CDR3 nucleotides: TGTGCCAGCAGTTACTCGACAGGGGCTGGCTACACCTTC.

This clone was picked up a small number of times. This sequence joins TRBV28 and TRBJ2-2, with TRBD2 matching 7 bases. CDR1 is MDHEN, CDR2 SYDVKM, per germline. This CDR3 has 15 amino acids. V shed 3 bases, J shed 5 bases, and the junction held 6 bases outside the gene matches. The chain's CDR3 is CASSFWREKTGELFF. DNA of the CDR3: TGTGCCAGCAGTTTCTGGCGGGAGAAAACCGGGGAGCTGTTTTTT.

This clone was observed a handful of times. The J gene is TRBJ2-3, the V gene TRBV7-2; D not resolved. Germline CDR1 SGHTA, CDR2 FQGNSA. V lost 1 base and J lost 8, with 10 bases in between. This CDR3 has 13 residues. The chain's CDR3 is CASSLESWATQYF. As DNA, the CDR3 is TGTGCCAGCAGCTTAGAGTCGTGGGCTACGCAGTATTTT.

The chain is built from TRBV2 and TRBJ1-4; perhaps TRBD1 as D (5 bases). Germline V gives CDR1 SNHLY, CDR2 FYNNEI. The CDR3 is 12 residues long. The V and J ends lost 5 bases and 8 bases respectively, with 9 bases between them. The DNA for the CDR3 is TGTGCCAGCAGTATGTCAGGGGAAAAACTGTTTTTT. Translation gives CASSMSGEKLFF.

As DNA, the CDR3 is TGTGCCAGCAGCTTAAGGGACAGAGACTACTCTGGGGCCAACGTCCTGACTTTC. This translates into CASSLRDRDYSGANVLTF. The chain is built from TRBV7-3 and TRBJ2-6; the match to TRBD1 covers 7 bases. J lost 0 bases, V lost 1 base, and 6 bases had no gene match. CDR1 and CDR2 (germline): SGHTA, FQGTGA. The CDR3 sequence is 18 residues long.

The chain is built from TRBV27 and TRBJ2-3; D call uncertain. The germline gives CDR1 MNHEY, CDR2 SMNVEV (reference sequence). V gave up 10 bases and J gave up 4 bases, with 18 bases separating them. The CDR3 loop spans 14 amino acids. The CDR3 sequence: CATQWSGHADTQYF. The CDR3 DNA reads TGTGCCACCCAATGGTCCGGTCACGCAGATACGCAGTATTTT.

A few counts support this clone. The chain couples TRBV5-6 to TRBJ2-1; 7 bases line up with TRBD2. The germline CDR1 and CDR2 sequences are SGHDT and YYEEEE. The CDR3 is made up of 15 amino acids. J was trimmed by 4 bases and V by 1 base; bases with no gene match: 5. The CDR3 loop is CASSLSSGRYNEQFF. CDR3 bases: TGTGCCAGCAGCTTGTCTAGCGGAAGATACAATGAGCAGTTCTTC.

This clone was observed a few times. The V and J genes are TRBV2 and TRBJ1-1; unclear D gene. The CDR3 covers 13 residues. Germline V gives CDR1 SNHLY, CDR2 FYNNEI. The ends were cut back, 6 bases at V and 2 bases at J, with 10 bases in the middle. The CDR3 here is CASSAQPNTEAFF. As DNA, the CDR3 is TGTGCCAGCAGCGCACAGCCAAACACTGAAGCTTTCTTT.

The chain has TRBV28 and TRBJ1-1, with 7 bases that match TRBD1. The CDR3 totals 12 residues. V lost 2 bases, J lost 9 bases, and 3 bases stayed unmatched. Germline assignment: CDR1 MDHEN and CDR2 SYDVKM. The CDR3 here is CASSLAGGKAFF. Here the CDR3 DNA reads TGTGCCAGCAGTTTAGCAGGGGGGAAAGCTTTCTTT. Looking up the rest from reference TRBV28 and TRBJ1-1 gives the full variable domain: DVKVTQSSRYLVKRTGEKVFLECVQDMDHENMFWYRQDPGLGLRLIYFSYDVKMKEKGDIPEGYSVSREKKERFSLILESASTNQTSMYLCASSLAGGKAFFGQGTRLTVV.

This chain uses TRBV7-9 with TRBJ1-2; D gene unclear. This CDR3 spans 14 amino acids. V lost 4 bases and J lost 2, with 11 bases in between. Germline CDR1 SEHNR, CDR2 FQNEAQ (reference sequence). DNA for the CDR3: TGTGCCAGCAGCTCCAACGTGGGCAACTATGGCTACACCTTC. Translation: CASSSNVGNYGYTF.

This clone was seen more than once but under ten times. The chain carries TRBV5-1 and TRBJ2-5; D remains ambiguous. CDR1 is SGHRS and CDR2 is YFSETQ in the germline V gene. The CDR3 consists of 11 residues. V dropped 4 bases and J dropped 1 base, with 2 bases sitting between them. The DNA for the CDR3 is TGCGCCAGCAGCCTCCAAGAGACCCAGTACTTC. This codes for CASSLQETQYF. The variable domain in full, completed from reference TRBV5-1 and TRBJ2-5, reads KAGVTQTPRYLIKTRGQQVTLSCSPISGHRSVSWYQQTPGQGLQFLFEYFSETQRNKGNFPGRFSGRQFSNSRSEMNVSTLELGDSALYLCASSLQETQYFGPGTRLLVL.

The chain employs TRBV28 and TRBJ2-7; D possibly corresponds to TRBD1 (5 bases). There are 15 residues in the CDR3. Deletions cut 4 bases from V and 4 bases from J, with 17 bases between. Germline loops: CDR1 MDHEN, CDR2 SYDVKM. The CDR3 region has the DNA TGTGCCAGCAGTTCCCCCCAGGGAACCGGGTACGAGCAGTACTTC. Protein sequence: CASSSPQGTGYEQYF.

This chain uses TRBV6-1 with TRBJ2-4; 8 bases align to TRBD2. This CDR3 comprises 17 residues. The germline V gene has CDR1 MNHNS and CDR2 SASEGT. The V gene end was trimmed by 0 bases and the J gene end by 6 bases; junction bases not matched to a gene: 10. This CDR3 is CASSEAGRRGAGNIQYF. CDR3 nucleotide sequence: TGTGCCAGCAGTGAAGCGGGTAGGCGGGGGGCCGGAAACATTCAGTACTTC.

The table lists this clone with a few counts. The rearrangement joins TRBV11-2 to TRBJ2-5; no clear D gene. The CDR3 covers 13 residues. Germline V gene data show CDR1 as SGHAT and CDR2 as FQNNGV. The V and J ends lost 5 bases and 7 bases respectively, with 14 bases between them. CDR3 nucleotides: TGTGCCAGCAGCCTGACGCCCGGGTGGACCCAGTACTTC. Protein: CASSLTPGWTQYF.

This clone was observed a few times. One end of the junction does not line up with germline, which may come from a read error. This chain joins TRBV4-2 and TRBJ2-3; TRBD2 aligns across 8 bases. Germline values: CDR1 LGHNA, CDR2 YNFKEQ. The CDR3 has 17 amino acids. The CDR3 region has the DNA TGTGCCAGCAGCCAAGCTGAAGGGGGTAGCGGGGCAGACACGCAGTATTTT. Residues: CASSQAEGGSGADTQYF.

The chain is built from TRBV27 and TRBJ2-7; 10 nucleotides match TRBD2. CDR3 length equals 15 residues. V trimming: 6 bases; J trimming: 3 bases; junction bases outside the gene matches: 8. CDR1 is MNHEY and CDR2 is SMNVEV in the germline V gene (reference sequence). CDR3 protein: CASRNLAGGLYEQYF. The CDR3 DNA follows: TGTGCCAGCAGGAACTTAGCGGGAGGCCTCTACGAGCAGTACTTC.